This T cell receptor (beta chain) was identified during a study of OX40 agonist ivuxolimab in advanced cancers. Study-wide results and caveats: Patients who responded partially at 0.1-3.0 mg/kg showed clonal expansion ranking among the lowest.

Notes on this clone: Its antigen is currently unknown.

No patient had autoimmune disease or received systemic immunosuppression. The ends lost 3 bases at V and 5 bases at J; junction bases unmatched: 8. CDR1 and CDR2 from the germline V gene are SGHTA and FQGNSA. CDR3 length: 16 amino acids. Only in-frame clones appear in the TCRdb table, and some are missing; sequencing was by immunoSEQ multiplex PCR. Of around 40,000 clones listed, about 92% are singletons. Source: CD4+ or CD8+ T cells sorted from blood, taken in a trial of the OX40 agonist ivuxolimab. The receptor comes from an adult with an advanced solid tumor such as melanoma, head and neck, liver or kidney cancer. V usage is TRBV7-2 and J usage is TRBJ2-1, with 9 nucleotides matching TRBD2. The CDR3 DNA reads TGTGCCAGCAGCTTCCCGCGGGAGGGGGTCGACAATGAGCAGTTCTTC. It translates to CASSFPREGVDNEQFF.